The clone carrying this T cell receptor (beta chain) was detected only a few times. The target antigen is unknown. Given the absence of the conserved phenylalanine or tryptophan at the CDR3 end, a read error is likely. For the diagnoses, clinical symptoms, serum thyroxine and TRAb, thyroid ultrasound and orbital computed tomography were used. This entry is derived from a study of T cells in Graves' hyperthyroidism and ophthalmopathy. Study-level results: Ophthalmopathy was told apart from stable hyperthyroidism by a 13 V-J model.

CDR1 SGHRS and CDR2 YFSETQ come from the germline V gene. CDR3 length: 16 amino acids. Trimming took 4 bases from V and 5 from J, leaving 22 bases between them. The CDR3 regions of TCR beta were amplified from RNA transcripts. Carried out on the TCR CDR3, a first-round RT-PCR used the HTBI primer set. In TCRdb, the multiplex PCR reads were re-called with MiXCR into one record per CDR3 protein. The sample contains around 690,000 distinct CDR3 sequences, roughly 17% of which appear only once. V gene TRBV5-1 combines with J gene TRBJ2-7, with D possibly TRBD1 on 6 matching bases. This sequence was found in a man in his fifties with Graves' hyperthyroidism. Sequenced material: blood. The CDR3 nucleotides read TGCGCCAGCAGCATCAAGGACAGCTCTCTAGTCCACGAGCAGTACCTC. Encoded protein: CASSIKDSSLVHEQYL.